These T cell receptor beta chains were read from a single sample in a study of blood T cell repertoires in COVID-19. Clones were sequenced by immunoSEQ multiplex PCR, and TCRdb holds only the in-frame ones, with some missing. Of under 70,000 clones listed, around 90% were seen once; the top ten hold 10% to 15%. The sequenced material came from peripheral blood. The receptors originated from a man aged 60 to 75 with active COVID-19. The CDR3 runs from the conserved cysteine through the conserved F or W. The order of the fields is V gene, J gene, D gene, clone size, CDR3 protein, CDR3 DNA. A D gene is named only where the DNA matches it firmly. Some rows mark clone size as missing; the rest say once, few, many or name a class of expanded clone.

TRBV18,TRBJ2-1,-,-,CASSPGLRQANEQFF,TGTGCCAGCTCACCGGGACTCCGACAAGCCAATGAGCAGTTCTTC
TRBV10-1,TRBJ2-4,TRBD2,-,CASSDGLAGGEWHIQYF,TGCGCCAGCAGCGACGGACTAGCGGGAGGGGAATGGCACATTCAGTACTTC
TRBV15,TRBJ2-1,-,-,CASGLSLEVNEQFF,TGTGCCAGTGGGTTGTCCCTAGAGGTGAATGAGCAGTTCTTC
TRBV7-3,TRBJ2-2,TRBD1,once,CASSRQGVSGELFF,TGTGCCAGCAGCCGCCAGGGGGTTAGCGGGGAGCTGTTTTTT
TRBV25-1,TRBJ1-4,-,-,CASRGGQLGEKLFF,TGTGCCAGCCGCGGGGGGCAATTGGGTGAAAAACTGTTTTTT
TRBV6-1,TRBJ1-1,-,-,CASSDFPSPRRTEAFF,TGTGCCAGCAGTGATTTCCCTTCCCCAAGGAGGACTGAAGCTTTCTTT
TRBV27,TRBJ2-7,TRBD1,few,CAAQGAGEQYF,TGTGCCGCTCAGGGGGCGGGCGAGCAGTACTTC
TRBV7-3,TRBJ1-2,-,-,CASSLFPDRGYTF,TGTGCCAGCAGCTTATTCCCCGACAGGGGCTACACCTTC
TRBV30,TRBJ1-1,-,-,CAWSVQGDTEAFF,TGTGCCTGGAGTGTACAAGGGGACACTGAAGCTTTCTTT
TRBV5-1,TRBJ1-1,TRBD1,-,CASSFGTGGRTEAFF,TGCGCCAGCAGCTTCGGGACAGGGGGCCGCACTGAAGCTTTCTTT
TRBV28,TRBJ1-4,TRBD1,-,CASSQGGEYEKLFF,TGTGCCAGCAGTCAAGGGGGCGAGTATGAAAAACTGTTTTTT
TRBV18,TRBJ2-5,TRBD1,-,CASSPPGQGNQETQYF,TGTGCCAGCTCACCGCCGGGACAGGGAAACCAAGAGACCCAGTACTTC
TRBV18,TRBJ2-5,TRBD1,-,CASSLGTEETQYF,TGTGCCAGCTCACTCGGGACAGAAGAGACCCAGTACTTC
TRBV18,TRBJ1-6,-,-,CASSYYRDSSPLHF,TGTGCCAGCTCCTACTACCGAGACAGTTCACCCCTCCACTTT
TRBV7-6,TRBJ1-4,-,-,CAVNPDRPGAGGAGEKLFF,TGTGCCGTCAACCCCGACCGTCCCGGCGCGGGGGGAGCAGGCGAAAAACTGTTTTTT
TRBV6-2/TRBV6-3,TRBJ1-1,-,-,CASSQPQGRGGTEAFF,TGTGCCAGCAGTCAACCCCAGGGGAGGGGTGGGACTGAAGCTTTCTTT
TRBV28,TRBJ1-1,-,-,CASRTEGGSTEAFF,TGTGCCAGCAGAACCGAAGGAGGATCCACTGAAGCTTTCTTT
TRBV14,TRBJ2-3,-,-,CASSQGAASTQYF,TGTGCCAGCAGCCAAGGAGCGGCCAGTACGCAGTATTTT
TRBV27,TRBJ2-7,-,-,CASSTLFPGGYEQYF,TGTGCCAGCAGTACACTATTCCCCGGTGGATACGAGCAGTACTTC
TRBV5-1,TRBJ1-2,-,-,CASSPDSNYGYTF,TGCGCCAGCAGCCCGGACAGTAACTATGGCTACACCTTC
TRBV6-5,TRBJ2-7,-,-,CASSSPPAGYEQYF,TGTGCCAGCAGTAGTCCCCCAGCGGGCTACGAGCAGTACTTC
TRBV6-4,TRBJ2-2,TRBD2,-,CASSPVLGGRQPNTGELFF,TGTGCCAGCAGTCCTGTCTTGGGCGGGAGGCAACCGAACACCGGGGAGCTGTTTTTT
TRBV5-4,TRBJ1-2,-,-,CASSPGIAPNYGYTF,TGTGCCAGCAGCCCGGGAATAGCGCCAAACTATGGCTACACCTTC